This TCR beta chain emerged from a study of blood T cells in healthy people across ages. About this clonotype: Given a much more abundant clone one base away, this may be a read error.

Combining a sample-barcoded 5' primer with a J-beta primer mix, a second PCR ran for roughly 7 to 12 cycles. Researchers report that a template-switch adaptor with 12 random nucleotides tagged each cDNA molecule. TCRdb re-analysed the 5' RACE reads in MiXCR, keeping a single row per CDR3 protein. The repertoire includes more than 800,000 distinct CDR3 sequences, 25% to 30% of them detected once, and roughly a sixth sits in the top ten. In germline, CDR1 is SGHTA, CDR2 FQGNSA. V lost 6 bases to trimming and J lost 3 bases; unmatched junction nucleotides: 13. This CDR3 contains 17 residues. The donors, all healthy, were Caucasians living in Russia, aged roughly 6 to 90. For every donor, a draw yielded around 10 milliliters of peripheral blood.

The sequence came from a woman of 80 years or more in good health. Sequences were obtained from blood. The rearrangement joins TRBV7-2 to TRBJ2-3, with 9 positions matching TRBD2. CDR3: CASSSQAGGGATDTQYF. In DNA, the CDR3 is TGTGCCAGCAGTTCCCAGGCGGGCGGGGGGGCGACAGATACGCAGTATTTT.